This entry describes one T cell receptor (beta chain). What it binds is not known. The record originates from a study of response to subunit inactivated influenza vaccine. Study-wide findings and caveats: The authors suggested that every seasonal influenza vaccination recruits few new T cells.

V was pared by 0 bases and J by 0 bases, with 18 bases between. The germline V gene has CDR1 DFQATT and CDR2 SNEGSKA (reference sequence). CDR3 length: 17 amino acids. TCRdb used MiXCR to reprocess the RT-PCR reads, holding one entry per CDR3 protein. The sample includes 800,000 to 1,000,000 distinct CDR3 sequences, less than 25% of them seen just once. The TCR originated in a man in his forties or fifties who received an inactivated influenza vaccine. The chain couples TRBV20-1 to TRBJ2-7; TRBD1 is a possible D gene (6 bases). The sample consisted of PBMCs from blood, taken less than 6 days after vaccination. The CDR3 loop is CSARDYRVGISSYEQYF. CDR3 coding DNA: TGCAGTGCTAGAGATTACAGGGTGGGAATTAGCTCCTACGAGCAGTACTTC.